The 20 T cell receptor beta chains below come from one sample, sequenced in a study of post-analysis software for immune sequencing data. Whole-study findings and limits: Controls had lower frequencies than patients of about 5 TRBV segments, which included TRBV5-6, TRBV5-1 and TRBV20-1.

Antigens for these TCRs are unknown. Each TCR beta cDNA library carried unique molecular identifiers. TCRdb called the PCR reads again in MiXCR, with one record for every CDR3 protein. The sample carries a few hundred thousand distinct CDR3 sequences, less than 35% recorded once. Sequencing input: blood. The receptors stem from a girl aged 5-17 years with multiple sclerosis.

This clonotype has only a few counts. The chain recombines TRBV6-5 with TRBJ2-5, with 7 positions matching TRBD1. With V trimmed by 8 bases and J by 0 bases, 3 bases remained unmatched. The germline CDR1 and CDR2 sequences are MNHEY and SVGAGI. The CDR3 has 13 residues. CDR3 sequence: CASQGVYQETQYF. As DNA, the CDR3 is TGTGCCAGCCAGGGGGTCTACCAAGAGACCCAGTACTTC.

This clonotype was observed a handful of times. CDR3 residues: CASSYPGRSNYGYTF. The CDR3 coding sequence is TGCGCCAGCAGCTACCCGGGCCGCTCTAACTATGGCTACACCTTC. The chain uses TRBV4-1 and TRBJ1-2; no clear D. Trimming removed 5 bases from V and 0 bases from J, with 13 bases in between. The germline V gene encodes CDR1 MGHRA and CDR2 YSYEKL. This CDR3 comprises 15 residues.

In this sample, this clonotype turned up a few times. The chain employs TRBV7-9 and TRBJ1-2; 10 bases map to TRBD1. The V gene end was trimmed by 5 bases and the J gene end by 6 bases; junction bases not matched to a gene: 6. The germline V gene has CDR1 SEHNR and CDR2 FQNEAQ (reference sequence). The CDR3 totals 14 residues. The CDR3 sequence is CASSPDRGQNGYTF. Written as DNA, the CDR3 is TGTGCCAGCAGCCCTGACAGGGGGCAGAATGGCTACACCTTC.

This clonotype was seen more than once but under ten times. This chain uses TRBV7-3 with TRBJ1-1; maybe TRBD1 (6 bases). This CDR3 comprises 16 residues. Germline V gene data show CDR1 as SGHTA and CDR2 as FQGTGA. V lost 2 bases and J lost 0, with 13 bases in between. The CDR3 region has the DNA TGTGCCAGCAGCTTATCAGGGGTGGGGATGAACACTGAAGCTTTCTTT. Translation: CASSLSGVGMNTEAFF.

The chain is built from TRBV6-1 and TRBJ1-2; unclear D gene. Germline V gene data show CDR1 as MNHNS and CDR2 as SASEGT. V lost 2 bases and J 4 bases, leaving 14 bases between the germline ends. CDR3 size: 15 residues. CDR3 nucleotide sequence: TGTGCCAGCAGTGAATACACTCAGCTGATCTATGGCTACACCTTC. Its translation: CASSEYTQLIYGYTF.

About this clonotype itself: One end of the junction does not line up with germline, which may come from a read error. V and J are TRBV27 and TRBJ2-5, with 10 nucleotides matching TRBD1. The germline CDR1 and CDR2 sequences are MNHEY and SMNVEV (reference sequence). The CDR3 is 16 residues long. CDR3 loop: CASSFLGQGYQETRYF. The CDR3 nucleotides read TGTGCCAGCAGTTTTTTGGGACAGGGGTACCAAGAGACCCGGTACTTC.

This clonotype was seen a handful of times. The chain has TRBV28 and TRBJ2-7, with 8 bases matching TRBD1. The CDR3 sequence is 15 residues long. V was clipped by 1 base and J by 4 bases; unmatched bases: 6. Germline loops: CDR1 MDHEN, CDR2 SYDVKM. The CDR3 is CASSLSGTGDYEQYF. The CDR3 region has the DNA TGTGCCAGCAGTTTATCAGGGACAGGAGATTACGAGCAGTACTTC.

This clonotype came up a few times. The V gene is TRBV7-9, the J gene TRBJ1-5; D is possibly TRBD1 (5 bases). Trimming pared 4 bases from V and 6 bases from J, leaving 13 bases between. The length of the CDR3 is 14 residues. Germline assignment: CDR1 SEHNR and CDR2 FQNEAQ (reference sequence). The CDR3 reads CASSSQGSFQPQHF. The DNA of the CDR3 is TGTGCCAGCAGCTCTCAGGGTTCGTTTCAGCCCCAGCATTTT. Together with reference TRBV7-9 and TRBJ1-5, the CDR3 gives the full variable domain: DTGVSQNPRHKITKRGQNVTFRCDPISEHNRLYWYRQTLGQGPEFLTYFQNEAQLEKSRLLSDRFSAERPKGSFSTLEIQRTEQGDSAMYLCASSSQGSFQPQHFGDGTRLSIL.

CDR3 sequence (DNA): TGTGCCAGCAGAGTGGGACTAGCGGTCTACAATGAGCAGTTCTTC. It codes for CASRVGLAVYNEQFF. This chain uses TRBV2 with TRBJ2-1; 11 bases fit TRBD2. The CDR3 spans 15 residues. Germline CDR1 reads SNHLY; CDR2 reads FYNNEI. Losses at the gene ends were 6 bases for V and 3 bases for J; bases not matched to a gene: 4.

In regard to this clonotype: Its ends do not fully match the called genes, so a read error is possible. The chain recombines TRBV4-2 with TRBJ1-1; no firm D call. The V gene's germline CDR1 is LGHNA and CDR2 YNFKEQ. The CDR3 length is 17 residues. The CDR3: CANSQDGGGYIGTEAFF. The CDR3 nucleotides are TGTGCCAACAGCCAAGATGGTGGAGGGTACATCGGCACTGAAGCTTTCTTT.

The chain is built from TRBV20-1 and TRBJ1-2, with D hard to call. Germline V gives CDR1 DFQATT, CDR2 SNEGSKA (reference sequence). This CDR3 has 14 amino acids. V lost 6 bases and J lost 7, with 21 bases in between. This chain's CDR3 is CSAGPLSGYVGYTF. In DNA form, the CDR3 reads TGCAGTGCCGGTCCTCTCTCGGGTTATGTTGGCTACACCTTC.

This clonotype has just a few counts. The gene calls are TRBV25-1 and TRBJ1-2, with D unclear. The CDR3 is made up of 13 amino acids. V was cut by 3 bases and J by 2 bases, with 7 bases left in between. Per germline, CDR1 MGHDK and CDR2 SYGVNS. Here the CDR3 DNA reads TGTGCCAGCAGTGATGTCCGGAACTATGGCTACACCTTC. Translated, it gives CASSDVRNYGYTF.

This clonotype showed up many times. The germline gene is not matched at one end of the junction; a read error may be the cause. V is TRBV7-7 and J is TRBJ2-7, with a weak D call TRBD1 (6 bases). The germline gives CDR1 SSHAT, CDR2 FNYEAQ (reference sequence). This CDR3 is built from 14 residues. CDR3 bases: TGTGCTAGCAGCTTGAATGGACAGTCCTACGAGCAGTACTTC. Encoded protein: CASSLNGQSYEQYF.

Written as DNA, the CDR3 is TGCAGCGTTGAAGATCGGAAGAGCACAGATACGCAGTATTTT. Encoded protein: CSVEDRKSTDTQYF. The chain recombines TRBV29-1 with TRBJ2-3; D not resolved. CDR3 length: 14 amino acids. V lost 0 bases to trimming and J lost 0 bases, with 7 bases between them. The germline V gene encodes CDR1 SQVTM and CDR2 ANQGSEA.

With regard to this clonotype: A clone one base away is much larger, so this may be a read error. This rearrangement joins TRBV4-2 to TRBJ2-7; 8 bases fit TRBD2. The CDR3 is 13 amino acids. Germline V gene sequence: CDR1 LGHNA, CDR2 YNFKEQ. The trim removed 0 bases at V and 10 bases at J, leaving 5 bases unmatched. Written as DNA, the CDR3 is TGTGCCAGCAGCCAAGATATACGGGGGGGCCAGTACTTC. It encodes CASSQDIRGGQYF.

The chain employs TRBV11-2 and TRBJ2-3; 12 bases are shared with TRBD2. This CDR3 region has 15 residues. CDR1 is SGHAT and CDR2 is FQNNGV in the germline V gene. V lost 4 bases to trimming and J lost 5 bases; unmatched junction nucleotides: 4. Here the CDR3 DNA reads TGTGCCAGCAGCTGGCTAGCGGGGGGGCTAGATACGCAGTATTTT. Its protein is CASSWLAGGLDTQYF.

This clonotype was observed a few times. The rearrangement links TRBV6-5 to TRBJ2-1; no definite D call. Trimming removed 4 bases from V and 14 bases from J, with 12 bases in between. CDR1 and CDR2 from the germline V gene are MNHEY and SVGAGI. The CDR3 consists of 11 residues. The CDR3 sequence: CASSWANREFF. CDR3 bases: TGTGCCAGCAGTTGGGCTAATAGGGAGTTCTTC.

V is TRBV7-9 and J is TRBJ1-5; 7 bases fit TRBD1. Germline assignment: CDR1 SEHNR and CDR2 FQNEAQ (reference sequence). V was pared by 5 bases and J by 5 bases, with 3 bases of the junction left unmatched. The CDR3 totals 13 residues. The CDR3 here is CASSETGDQPQHF. CDR3 sequence (DNA): TGTGCCAGCAGCGAAACAGGGGATCAGCCCCAGCATTTT.

The chain couples TRBV4-1 to TRBJ1-1, with D maybe TRBD1 (6 bases). The germline V gene encodes CDR1 MGHRA and CDR2 YSYEKL. The V end lost 0 bases, the J end lost 5 bases, and 10 bases lay between the germline ends. This CDR3 comprises 14 residues. CDR3 amino acids: CASSQDTGRTEAFF. The CDR3 DNA sequence: TGCGCCAGCAGCCAAGATACAGGGAGGACTGAAGCTTTCTTT.

This clonotype was observed a handful of times. The rearrangement links TRBV15 to TRBJ1-1, with unresolved D. CDR1 LNHNV and CDR2 YYDKDF come from the germline V gene (reference sequence). Trimming took 5 bases from V and 0 from J, leaving 10 bases between them. This CDR3 spans 14 amino acids. Here the CDR3 reads CATSSDIVNTEAFF. The DNA of the CDR3 is TGTGCCACCAGCTCCGACATTGTGAACACTGAAGCTTTCTTT.